This T cell receptor beta chain was identified in a study of blood T cells in healthy people across ages. Study-level findings and limits: Estimates based on one million T cells were treated as lower bounds.

A word on this clonotype: Its antigen is as yet unknown.

CDR1 and CDR2 (germline): MDHEN, SYDVKM. The CDR3 is 13 amino acids. The V gene lost 5 bases and the J gene lost 6 bases, with 13 bases spanning the gap. The second PCR ran about 6 to 12 cycles with a sample-barcoded 5' primer and J-beta primers. Carrying 12 random nucleotides, a template-switch adaptor labeled each individual cDNA molecule. TCRdb re-analysed the 5' RACE reads in MiXCR, keeping a single row per CDR3 protein. The sample contains fewer than 2,000,000 distinct CDR3 sequences, around 36% of which appear only once. The individuals who served as donors were healthy Caucasians living in Russia, aged about 6 to 90.

V is TRBV28 and J is TRBJ1-2; tentative D call: TRBD1 (6 bases). Sequencing was performed on blood. This clonotype was obtained from a woman aged 30 to 39 in good health. The CDR3 loop is CASSLTGMDGYTF. The CDR3 DNA sequence: TGTGCCAGCAGTCTTACAGGGATGGATGGCTACACCTTC.